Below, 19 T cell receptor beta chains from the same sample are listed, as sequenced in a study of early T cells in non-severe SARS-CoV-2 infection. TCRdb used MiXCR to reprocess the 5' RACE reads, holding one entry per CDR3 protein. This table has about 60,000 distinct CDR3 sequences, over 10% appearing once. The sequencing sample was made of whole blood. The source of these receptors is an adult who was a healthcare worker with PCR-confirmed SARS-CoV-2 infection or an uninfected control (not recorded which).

The CDR3 region is CASSPYSHNEQFF. The CDR3 nucleotides read TGTGCCAGCAGTCCATACTCGCACAATGAGCAGTTCTTC. The chain uses TRBV27 and TRBJ2-1; D is unclear. Germline CDR1 and CDR2: MNHEY and SMNVEV (reference sequence). The germline V and J ends were trimmed by 5 bases and 5 bases, with 10 bases remaining between them. The CDR3 has 13 amino acids.

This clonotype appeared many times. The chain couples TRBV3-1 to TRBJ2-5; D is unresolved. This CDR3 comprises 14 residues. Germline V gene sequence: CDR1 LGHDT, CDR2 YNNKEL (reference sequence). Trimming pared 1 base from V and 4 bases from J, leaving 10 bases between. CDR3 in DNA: TGTGCCAGCAGCCAAGGTCGCCGCATAGAGACCCAGTACTTC. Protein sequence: CASSQGRRIETQYF.

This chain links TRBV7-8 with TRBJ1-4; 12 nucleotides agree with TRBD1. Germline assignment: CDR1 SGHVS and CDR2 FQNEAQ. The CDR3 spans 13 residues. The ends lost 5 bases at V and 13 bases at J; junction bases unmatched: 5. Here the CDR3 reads CASSLLGQGALFF. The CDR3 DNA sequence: TGTGCCAGCAGCCTCTTGGGACAGGGGGCACTGTTTTTT.

The chain's CDR3 is CASSDRWTAEKLFF. Here the CDR3 DNA reads TGTGCCAGCAGTGATAGGTGGACGGCGGAAAAACTGTTTTTT. The rearrangement uses TRBV6-1 and TRBJ1-4; unclear D gene. Germline CDR1 reads MNHNS; CDR2 reads SASEGT. There are 14 residues in the CDR3. Trimming shortened V by 3 bases and J by 8 bases, and 13 bases separated the two germline ends.

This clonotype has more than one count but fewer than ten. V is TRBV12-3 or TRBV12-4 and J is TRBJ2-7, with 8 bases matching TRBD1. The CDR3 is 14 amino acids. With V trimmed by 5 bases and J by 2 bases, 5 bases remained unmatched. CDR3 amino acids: CASSPPGQAYEQYF. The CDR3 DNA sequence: TGTGCCAGCAGTCCCCCGGGACAGGCCTACGAGCAGTACTTC.

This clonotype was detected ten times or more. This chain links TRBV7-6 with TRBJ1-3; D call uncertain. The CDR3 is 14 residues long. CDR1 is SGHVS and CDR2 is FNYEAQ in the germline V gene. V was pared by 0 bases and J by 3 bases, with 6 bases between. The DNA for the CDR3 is TGTGCCAGCAGCTTAGCCGATGTTGGAAACACCATATATTTT. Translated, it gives CASSLADVGNTIYF.

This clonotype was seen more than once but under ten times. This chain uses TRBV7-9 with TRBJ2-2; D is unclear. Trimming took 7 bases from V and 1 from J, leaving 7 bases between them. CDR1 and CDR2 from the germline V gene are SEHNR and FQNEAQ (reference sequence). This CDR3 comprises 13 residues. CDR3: CASNPLNTGELFF. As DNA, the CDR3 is TGTGCCAGCAACCCGTTGAACACCGGGGAGCTGTTTTTT.

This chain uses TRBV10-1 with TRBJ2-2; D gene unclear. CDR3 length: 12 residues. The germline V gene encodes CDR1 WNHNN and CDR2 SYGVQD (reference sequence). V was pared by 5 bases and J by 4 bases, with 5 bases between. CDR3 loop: CASSNPTGELFF. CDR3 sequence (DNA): TGCGCCAGCAGTAACCCCACCGGGGAGCTGTTTTTT.

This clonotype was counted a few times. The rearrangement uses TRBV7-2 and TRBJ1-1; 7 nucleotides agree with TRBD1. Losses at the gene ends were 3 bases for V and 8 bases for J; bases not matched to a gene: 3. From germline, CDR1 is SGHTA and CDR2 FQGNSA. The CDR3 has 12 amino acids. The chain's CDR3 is CASSFSDREAFF. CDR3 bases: TGTGCCAGCAGCTTCTCGGACAGGGAAGCTTTCTTT.

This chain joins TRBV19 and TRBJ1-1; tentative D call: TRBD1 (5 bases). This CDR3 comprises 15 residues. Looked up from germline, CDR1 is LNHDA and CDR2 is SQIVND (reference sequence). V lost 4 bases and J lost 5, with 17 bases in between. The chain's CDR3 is CASSRRGLKGTEAFF. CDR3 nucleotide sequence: TGTGCCAGTAGTAGAAGGGGACTAAAGGGAACTGAAGCTTTCTTT. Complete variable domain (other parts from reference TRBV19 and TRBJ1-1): DGGITQSPKYLFRKEGQNVTLSCEQNLNHDAMYWYRQDPGQGLRLIYYSQIVNDFQKGDIAEGYSVSREKKESFPLTVTSAQKNPTAFYLCASSRRGLKGTEAFFGQGTRLTVV.

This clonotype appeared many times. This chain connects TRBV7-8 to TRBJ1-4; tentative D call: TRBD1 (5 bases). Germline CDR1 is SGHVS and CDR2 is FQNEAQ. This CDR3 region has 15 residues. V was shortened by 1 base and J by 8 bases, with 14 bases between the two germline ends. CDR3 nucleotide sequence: TGTGCCAGCAGCTTAGGGGCAGGGCCCTACGAAAAACTGTTTTTT. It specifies CASSLGAGPYEKLFF. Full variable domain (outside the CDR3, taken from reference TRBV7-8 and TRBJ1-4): GAGVSQSPRYKVAKRGQDVALRCDPISGHVSLFWYQQALGQGPEFLTYFQNEAQLDKSGLPSDRFFAERPEGSVSTLKIQRTQQEDSAVYLCASSLGAGPYEKLFFGSGTQLSVL.

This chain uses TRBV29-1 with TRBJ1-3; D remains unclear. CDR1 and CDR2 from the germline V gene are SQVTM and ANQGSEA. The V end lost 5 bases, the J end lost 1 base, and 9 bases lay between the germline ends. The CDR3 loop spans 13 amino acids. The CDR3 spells CSVPIPSGNTIYF. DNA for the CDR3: TGCAGCGTTCCAATACCGTCTGGAAACACCATATATTTT.

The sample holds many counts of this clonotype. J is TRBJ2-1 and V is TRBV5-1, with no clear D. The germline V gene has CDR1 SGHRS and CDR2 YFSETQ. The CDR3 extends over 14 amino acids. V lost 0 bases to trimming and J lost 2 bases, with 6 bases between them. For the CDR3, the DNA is TGCGCCAGCAGCTTGGAGCCTACCTACAATGAGCAGTTCTTC. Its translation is CASSLEPTYNEQFF.

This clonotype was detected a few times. The DNA of the CDR3 is TGTGCCAGCAGCGGCTCGCTACACACAGATACGCAGTATTTT. As protein: CASSGSLHTDTQYF. The V call is TRBV11-2, the J call TRBJ2-3; D not resolved. This CDR3 is 14 amino acids long. V lost 5 bases and J lost 2, with 11 bases in between. Germline V CDR1 and CDR2: SGHAT, FQNNGV.

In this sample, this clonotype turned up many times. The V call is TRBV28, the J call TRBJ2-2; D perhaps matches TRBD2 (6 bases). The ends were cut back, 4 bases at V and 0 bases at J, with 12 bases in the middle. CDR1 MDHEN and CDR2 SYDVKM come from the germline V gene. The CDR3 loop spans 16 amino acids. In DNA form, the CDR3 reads TGTGCCAGCAGTTGGACGTGGGGGGCGAACACCGGGGAGCTGTTTTTT. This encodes CASSWTWGANTGELFF.

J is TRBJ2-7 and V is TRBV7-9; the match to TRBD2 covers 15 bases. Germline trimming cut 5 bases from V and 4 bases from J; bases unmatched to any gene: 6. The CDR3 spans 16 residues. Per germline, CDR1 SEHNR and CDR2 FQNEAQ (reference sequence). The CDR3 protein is CASSPGLAGGPYEQYF. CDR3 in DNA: TGTGCCAGCAGCCCGGGACTAGCGGGGGGCCCTTACGAGCAGTACTTC.

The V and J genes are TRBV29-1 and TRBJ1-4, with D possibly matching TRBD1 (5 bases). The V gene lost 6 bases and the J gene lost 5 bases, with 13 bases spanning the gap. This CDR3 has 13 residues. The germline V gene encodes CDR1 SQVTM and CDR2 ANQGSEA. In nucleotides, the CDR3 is TGCAGCGTGTACAGGTCGGGAAATGAAAAACTGTTTTTT. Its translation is CSVYRSGNEKLFF.

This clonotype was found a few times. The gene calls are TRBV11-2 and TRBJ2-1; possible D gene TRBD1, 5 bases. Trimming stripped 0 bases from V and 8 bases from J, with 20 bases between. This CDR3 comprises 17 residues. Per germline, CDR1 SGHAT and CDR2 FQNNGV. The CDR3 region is CASSLDGDRGRLDEQFF. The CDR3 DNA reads TGTGCCAGCAGCTTAGATGGGGATAGGGGAAGATTGGATGAGCAGTTCTTC.

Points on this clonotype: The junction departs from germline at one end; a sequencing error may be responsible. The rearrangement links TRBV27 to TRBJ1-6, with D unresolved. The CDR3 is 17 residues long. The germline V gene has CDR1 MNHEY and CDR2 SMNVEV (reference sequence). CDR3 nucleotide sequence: TGTGCCAGCAGTCTATCAACACTCCGGGCCCTGTCATCACCCCTCCACTTT. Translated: CASSLSTLRALSSPLHF.